This T cell receptor (beta chain) was recovered during a study of tumor and adjacent non-tumor tissue in lung cancer (dated by TCRdb to between 2018 and 2020). With respect to the entire study: Of the cohort, around eleven patients had adenocarcinoma, 2 had squamous cell carcinoma and 1 had small cell lung cancer. Using bulk TCRbeta repertoires from 15 lung cancer patients, the study set lung tumor tissue side by side with matched distant non-tumor lung tissue. Sequencing produced about 130,000,000 productive TCRbeta reads in total, an average of approximately 3.9 million reads per sample. TCRbeta CDR3 sequencing was performed on around 30 paired specimens, with one tumor sample and one normal lung sample collected per patient. The roughly 15 patients were aged about 30 to 76 years, included roughly ten men and 5 women, and had TNM stage I to III disease.

Overall study results and their limits: Significantly higher TCR diversity was found in younger patients, and higher tumor TCR diversity was associated with shorter overall and disease-free survival. Peripheral blood was not sequenced, so blood TCRbeta repertoires were not examined in the lung cancer patients of the study. With only about 16 patients in the cohort, the authors noted that larger samples and more detailed clinical data are needed. Tumor tissue showed significantly greater TCR diversity (inverse Simpson) than normal lung tissue (approximately 430 vs 150, P = 0.0075, Mann-Whitney U test). The methods do not name the sequencing platform or mention unique molecular identifiers. In normal lung, the top 100 clones accounted for a significantly larger cumulative share of the repertoire than in tumor tissue.

The sample holds one count of this clonotype. Its antigen remains unidentified. No qualities accompany the bases; no much larger clone lies one base away. On its own, one read is weak support. Bulk unsorted tissue served as the source for RNA extraction, and RNA quality was assessed using a NanoDrop ND-1000 and an Agilent 2100. Normal lung samples were distant non-tumor tissue taken more than 3 cm from the tumor edge. The donors were newly diagnosed lung cancer patients admitted for thoracic surgery in China from August to November 2014 who had not received prior chemotherapy. Patients with previous radiotherapy or chemotherapy, or with another concurrent cancer, were excluded from the study. Pieces of surgical tissue measuring about 1-2.1 cm3 were kept in RNAlater solution and stored at -80 degrees C until use. Preparation of the library involved multiplex PCR. Reads for this sample came from an Illumina HiSeq 2500. TCRbeta libraries were constructed through three rounds of nested PCR with primers (Table S4) according to protocols adapted from ARM-PCR. Before sequencing, PCR products in the 200-500 bp range were cut out of the gel and cleaned up using the QIAquick gel extraction kit. On the study's bioinformatics: Reads were cleaned with Trimmomatic, merged with FLASH into complete CDR3 sequences, and assigned to V(D)J germline segments with MiTCR. VDJtools was used to compute clonal diversity as the inverse Simpson's index. In-frame sequences without a premature stop codon were defined as productive reads. TCRdb passed the public sequencing reads through fastp at Q25 and MiXCR, retaining productive beta sequences. Each record represents a unique CDR3 protein, reported with the most common genes and DNA among its rows. TCRdb's processing, not the study's, gives the V and J calls here. Present in this sample are around 50,000 distinct CDR3 sequences, 64% of which were seen just once. Approximately 30% of the sample rests with the top ten.

The sample was distant non-tumor lung tissue. The sequence was obtained from an older woman with non-small cell lung cancer.

CDR3 loop: CASSLPSRPGELFF. The sequence in DNA is TGTGCCAGCAGCTTACCGAGTAGACCCGGGGAGCTGTTTTTT. Here the chain combines TRBV28 and TRBJ2-2; no D gene call is confident. Cut back by 6 bases and 6 bases, the V and J ends lie 14 bases apart. Looking up the germline V gene yields CDR1 MDHEN and CDR2 SYDVKM. Including cysteine and phenylalanine, the CDR3 has 14 amino acids. This entry keeps only the CDR3 DNA: 42 bases, framed from base 1.